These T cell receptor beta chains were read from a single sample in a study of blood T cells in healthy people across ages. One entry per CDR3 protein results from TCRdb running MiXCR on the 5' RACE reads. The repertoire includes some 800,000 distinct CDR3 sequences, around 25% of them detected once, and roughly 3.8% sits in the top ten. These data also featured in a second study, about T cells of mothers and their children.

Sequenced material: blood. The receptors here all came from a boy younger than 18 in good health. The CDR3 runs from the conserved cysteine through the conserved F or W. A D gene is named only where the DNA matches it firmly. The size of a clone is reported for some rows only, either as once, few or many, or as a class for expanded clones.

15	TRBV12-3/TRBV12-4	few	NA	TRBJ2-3	CASTLGGLSADTQYF	TGTGCCAGCACCCTGGGAGGTCTTAGCGCAGATACGCAGTATTTT
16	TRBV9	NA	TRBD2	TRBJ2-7	CASSLTGTSAVYEQYF	TGTGCCAGCAGCCTTACCGGGACTAGCGCCGTCTACGAGCAGTACTTC
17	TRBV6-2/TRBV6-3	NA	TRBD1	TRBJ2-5	CASRPHLTGGRLETQYF	TGTGCCAGCAGACCCCACTTAACAGGGGGAAGGTTGGAGACCCAGTACTTC
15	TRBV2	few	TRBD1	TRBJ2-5	CASSTSGTGRETQYF	TGTGCCAGCAGTACCAGTGGGACAGGGAGGGAGACCCAGTACTTC
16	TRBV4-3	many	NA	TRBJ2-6	CASSQDQVTGANVLTF	TGCGCCAGCAGCCAAGACCAGGTAACTGGGGCCAACGTCCTGACTTTC
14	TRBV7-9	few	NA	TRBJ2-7	CASSLGRGFVEQYF	TGTGCCAGCAGCTTAGGGAGGGGGTTCGTAGAGCAGTACTTC
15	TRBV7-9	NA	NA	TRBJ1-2	CASTRGTETNYGYTF	TGTGCCAGCACTAGAGGGACGGAGACTAACTATGGCTACACCTTC
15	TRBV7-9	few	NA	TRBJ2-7	CASSPPGERGYEQYF	TGTGCCAGCAGCCCACCGGGGGAAAGGGGCTACGAGCAGTACTTC
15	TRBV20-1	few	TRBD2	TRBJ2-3	CSARDFSGNTDTQYF	TGCAGTGCTAGAGATTTTAGCGGGAACACAGATACGCAGTATTTT
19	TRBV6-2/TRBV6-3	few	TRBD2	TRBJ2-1	CASSLLNPGTSVYHNEQFF	TGTGCCAGCAGCTTACTAAACCCCGGGACTAGCGTGTACCACAATGAGCAGTTCTTC
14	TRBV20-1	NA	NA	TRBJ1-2	CSAREGRWFGGYTF	TGCAGTGCTAGAGAGGGCCGCTGGTTTGGTGGCTACACCTTC
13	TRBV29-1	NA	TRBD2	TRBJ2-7	CSVLSGSSYEQYF	TGCAGCGTTCTTAGCGGGAGCTCCTACGAGCAGTACTTC
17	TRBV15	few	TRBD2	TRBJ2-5	CATSRDMSLAAQETQYF	TGTGCCACCAGCAGAGATATGTCGCTAGCGGCCCAAGAGACCCAGTACTTC
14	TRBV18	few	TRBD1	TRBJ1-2	CVSSPGTANYGYTF	TGTGTCAGCTCACCCGGGACAGCTAACTATGGCTACACCTTC
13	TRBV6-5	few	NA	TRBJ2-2	CASSLGRRGELFF	TGTGCCAGCAGCCTCGGGAGACGGGGGGAGCTGTTTTTT
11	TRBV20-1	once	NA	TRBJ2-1	CSARGQYEQFF	TGCAGTGCTAGAGGACAATATGAGCAGTTCTTC
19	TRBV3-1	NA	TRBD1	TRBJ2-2	CASSQVGGPGQGSTGELFF	TGTGCCAGCAGCCAAGTTGGGGGACCGGGACAGGGGTCGACCGGGGAGCTGTTTTTT
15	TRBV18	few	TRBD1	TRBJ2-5	CASSPQGDPRGTQYF	TGTGCCAGCTCACCCCAGGGGGATCCCCGGGGGACCCAGTACTTC
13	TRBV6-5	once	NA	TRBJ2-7	CASSYANSYEQYF	TGTGCCAGCAGTTATGCTAACTCCTACGAGCAGTACTTC
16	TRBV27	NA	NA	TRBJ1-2	CASSSVRIGTNYGYTF	TGTGCCAGCAGTTCGGTCAGAATTGGCACTAACTATGGCTACACCTTC
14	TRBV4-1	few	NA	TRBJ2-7	CASSQDRAGHEQYF	TGCGCCAGCAGCCAAGATCGGGCAGGTCACGAGCAGTACTTC
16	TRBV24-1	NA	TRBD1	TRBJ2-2	CATSDYRGTDTGELFF	TGTGCCACCAGTGATTACAGGGGGACGGACACCGGGGAGCTGTTTTTT
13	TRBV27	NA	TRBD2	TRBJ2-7	CASGTLGGNEQYF	TGTGCCAGCGGGACCTTGGGGGGGAACGAGCAGTACTTC
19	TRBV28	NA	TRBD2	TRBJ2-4	CASSEFGLAGGIGKNIQYF	TGTGCCAGCAGCGAATTCGGACTAGCGGGAGGGATTGGCAAAAACATTCAGTACTTC
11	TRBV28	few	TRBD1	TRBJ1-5	CASSWDRHQHF	TGTGCCAGCAGTTGGGACAGACACCAGCATTTT
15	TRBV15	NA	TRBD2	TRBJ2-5	CATSIEGTRLETQYF	TGTGCCACCAGCATCGAAGGGACTAGGCTAGAGACCCAGTACTTC
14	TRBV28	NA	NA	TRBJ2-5	CASSLGLLVETQYF	TGTGCCAGCAGTTTAGGTCTGCTGGTGGAGACCCAGTACTTC
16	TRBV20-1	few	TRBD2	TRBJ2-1	CSASPRTSGGYNEQFF	TGCAGTGCTAGTCCCAGGACTAGCGGTGGTTACAATGAGCAGTTCTTC
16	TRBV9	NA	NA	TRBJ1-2	CASSGGPQPGQYGYTF	TGTGCCAGCAGCGGAGGCCCACAACCAGGACAGTATGGCTACACCTTC
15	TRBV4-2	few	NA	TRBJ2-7	CASSQDWPAGYEQYF	TGTGCCAGCAGCCAAGATTGGCCAGCGGGCTACGAGCAGTACTTC
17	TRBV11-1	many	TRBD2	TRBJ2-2	CASSLRLAGQNTGELFF	TGTGCCAGCAGCTTACGTCTAGCGGGGCAAAACACCGGGGAGCTGTTTTTT
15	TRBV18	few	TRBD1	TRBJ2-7	CASSPLGTGTYEQYF	TGTGCCAGCTCACCACTCGGGACAGGGACCTACGAGCAGTACTTC
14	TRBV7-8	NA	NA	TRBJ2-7	CASSLADLRHEQYF	TGTGCCAGCAGCTTAGCGGATCTACGCCACGAGCAGTACTTC
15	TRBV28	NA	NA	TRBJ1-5	CASSLHSVSNQPQHF	TGTGCCAGCAGTTTACACAGCGTGAGCAATCAGCCCCAGCATTTT
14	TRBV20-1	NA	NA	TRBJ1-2	CSAPRHGPAYGYTF	TGCAGTGCTCCCAGACACGGTCCTGCCTATGGCTACACCTTC
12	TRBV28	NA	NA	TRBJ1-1	CAANGGWTEAFF	TGTGCCGCAAATGGGGGTTGGACTGAAGCTTTCTTT
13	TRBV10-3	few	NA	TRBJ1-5	CATTGSFGQPQHF	TGTGCCACTACAGGGAGTTTTGGTCAGCCCCAGCATTTT
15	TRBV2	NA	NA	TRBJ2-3	CASSEYGLGTDTQYF	TGTGCCAGCAGTGAGTATGGATTAGGCACAGATACGCAGTATTTT
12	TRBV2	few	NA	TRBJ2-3	CASRTDEDTQYF	TGTGCCAGCAGGACGGACGAAGATACGCAGTATTTT
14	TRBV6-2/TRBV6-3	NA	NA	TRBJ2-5	CASSRQRVEETQYF	TGTGCCAGCAGCCGCCAAAGGGTGGAGGAGACCCAGTACTTC
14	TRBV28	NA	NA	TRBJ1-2	CASRNRDINYGYTF	TGTGCCAGCAGAAATCGGGACATTAACTATGGCTACACCTTC
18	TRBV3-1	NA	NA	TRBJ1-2	CASSQDPRQREPNYGYTF	TGTGCCAGCAGCCAAGATCCCCGACAAAGGGAGCCTAACTATGGCTACACCTTC
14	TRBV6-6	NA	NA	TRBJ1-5	CASSYGGLQEPQHF	TGTGCCAGCAGTTACGGGGGACTTCAGGAGCCCCAGCATTTT
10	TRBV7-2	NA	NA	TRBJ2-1	CASGSGEQFF	TGTGCCAGCGGGAGTGGTGAGCAGTTCTTC
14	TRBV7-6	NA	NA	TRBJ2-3	CASTTLKSTDTQYF	TGTGCCAGCACCACACTCAAAAGCACAGATACGCAGTATTTT
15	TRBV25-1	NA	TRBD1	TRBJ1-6	CASSEFQGAGSPLHF	TGTGCCAGCAGTGAATTTCAGGGGGCGGGTTCACCCCTCCACTTT
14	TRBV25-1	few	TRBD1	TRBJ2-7	CASSEGTGFGEQYF	TGTGCCAGCAGTGAAGGGACAGGGTTTGGCGAGCAGTACTTC
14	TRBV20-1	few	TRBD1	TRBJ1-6	CSALGGQGVAPLHF	TGCAGTGCCCTAGGAGGACAGGGTGTAGCACCCCTCCACTTT
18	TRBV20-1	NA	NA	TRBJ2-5	CSARDHATQGLHRETQYF	TGCAGTGCTAGAGATCACGCGACGCAGGGGCTTCACCGGGAGACCCAGTACTTC
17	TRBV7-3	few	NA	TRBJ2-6	CASSSVGASSGANVLTF	TGTGCCAGCAGCTCGGTAGGGGCCAGCTCTGGGGCCAACGTCCTGACTTTC
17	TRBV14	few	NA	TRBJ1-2	CASSQDSWGGNTYGYTF	TGTGCCAGCAGCCAAGATTCATGGGGCGGAAACACCTATGGCTACACCTTC
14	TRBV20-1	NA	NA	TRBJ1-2	CSAREDNSNYGYTF	TGCAGTGCTAGAGAGGACAATTCTAACTATGGCTACACCTTC
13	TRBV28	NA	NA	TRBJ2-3	CASTSGASDTQYF	TGTGCCAGCACCTCGGGGGCTTCAGATACGCAGTATTTT
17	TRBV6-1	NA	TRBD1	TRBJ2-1	CASSRDRDSSSYNEQFF	TGTGCCAGCAGTCGGGACAGGGATTCGAGCTCCTACAATGAGCAGTTCTTC
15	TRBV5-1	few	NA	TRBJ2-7	CASSLGSRASYEQYF	TGCGCCAGCAGCTTGGGCAGTAGAGCCTCCTACGAGCAGTACTTC
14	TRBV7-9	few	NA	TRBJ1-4	CASSLQAANEKLFF	TGTGCCAGCAGCTTACAGGCAGCGAATGAAAAACTGTTTTTT
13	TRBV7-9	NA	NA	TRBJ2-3	CASSSELTDTQYF	TGTGCCAGCAGCTCCGAACTCACAGATACGCAGTATTTT
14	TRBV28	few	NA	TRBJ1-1	CASSFVGRNTEAFF	TGTGCCAGCAGTTTTGTGGGGAGGAACACTGAAGCTTTCTTT
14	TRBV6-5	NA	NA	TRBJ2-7	CASSPGLFTYEQYF	TGTGCCAGCAGTCCCGGTCTTTTTACCTACGAGCAGTACTTC
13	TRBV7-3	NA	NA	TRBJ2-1	CASSLSLADEQFF	TGTGCCAGCAGCTTATCCCTGGCCGATGAGCAGTTCTTC